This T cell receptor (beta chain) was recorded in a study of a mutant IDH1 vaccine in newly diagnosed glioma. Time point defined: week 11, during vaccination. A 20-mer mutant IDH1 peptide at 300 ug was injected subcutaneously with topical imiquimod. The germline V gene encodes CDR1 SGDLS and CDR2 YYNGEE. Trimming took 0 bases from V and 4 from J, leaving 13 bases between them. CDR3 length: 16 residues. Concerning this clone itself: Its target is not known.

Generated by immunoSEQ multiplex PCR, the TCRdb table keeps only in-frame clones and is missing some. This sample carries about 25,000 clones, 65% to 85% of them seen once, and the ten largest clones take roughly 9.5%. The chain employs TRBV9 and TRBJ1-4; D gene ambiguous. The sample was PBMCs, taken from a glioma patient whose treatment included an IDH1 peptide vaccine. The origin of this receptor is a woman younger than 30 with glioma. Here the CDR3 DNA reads TGTGCCAGCAGCGTAGGCAGTGGAGGGATTAATGAAAAACTGTTTTTT. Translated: CASSVGSGGINEKLFF.